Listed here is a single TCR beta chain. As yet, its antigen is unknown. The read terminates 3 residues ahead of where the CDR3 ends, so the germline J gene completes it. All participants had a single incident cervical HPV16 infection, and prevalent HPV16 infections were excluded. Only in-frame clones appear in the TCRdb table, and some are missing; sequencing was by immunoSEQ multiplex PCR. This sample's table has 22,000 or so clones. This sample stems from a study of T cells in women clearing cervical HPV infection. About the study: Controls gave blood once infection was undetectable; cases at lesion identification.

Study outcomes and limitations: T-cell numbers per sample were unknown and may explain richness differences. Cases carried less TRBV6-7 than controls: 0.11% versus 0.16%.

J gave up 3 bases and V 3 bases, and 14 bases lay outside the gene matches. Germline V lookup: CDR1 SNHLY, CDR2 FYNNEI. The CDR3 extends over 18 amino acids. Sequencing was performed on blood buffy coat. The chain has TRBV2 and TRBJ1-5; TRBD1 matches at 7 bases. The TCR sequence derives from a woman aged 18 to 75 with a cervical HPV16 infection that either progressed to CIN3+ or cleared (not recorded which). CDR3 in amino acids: CASSDQQGTGYANQPQHF. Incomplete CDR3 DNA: TGTGCCAGCAGTGATCAACAGGGGACGGGCTATGCCAATCAGCCC.